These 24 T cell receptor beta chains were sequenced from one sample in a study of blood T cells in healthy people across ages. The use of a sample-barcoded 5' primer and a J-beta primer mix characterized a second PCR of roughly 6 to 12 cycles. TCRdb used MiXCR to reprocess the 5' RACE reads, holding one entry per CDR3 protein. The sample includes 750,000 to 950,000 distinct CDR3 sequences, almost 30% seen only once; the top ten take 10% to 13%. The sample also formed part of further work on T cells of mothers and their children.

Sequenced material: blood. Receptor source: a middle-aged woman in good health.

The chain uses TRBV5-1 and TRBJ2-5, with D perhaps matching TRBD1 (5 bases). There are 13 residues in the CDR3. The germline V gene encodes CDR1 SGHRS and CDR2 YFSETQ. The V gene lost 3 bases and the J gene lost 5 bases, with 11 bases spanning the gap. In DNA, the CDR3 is TGCGCCAGCAGCTATCAGGGTCGGGAGACCCAGTACTTC. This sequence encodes CASSYQGRETQYF.

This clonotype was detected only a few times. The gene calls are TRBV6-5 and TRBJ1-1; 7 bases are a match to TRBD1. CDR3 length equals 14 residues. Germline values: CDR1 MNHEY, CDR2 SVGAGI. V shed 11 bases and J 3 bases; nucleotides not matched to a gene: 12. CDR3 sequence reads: CAVTRGRGYTEAFF. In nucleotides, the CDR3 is TGTGCCGTCACCCGGGGCAGGGGGTACACTGAAGCTTTCTTT.

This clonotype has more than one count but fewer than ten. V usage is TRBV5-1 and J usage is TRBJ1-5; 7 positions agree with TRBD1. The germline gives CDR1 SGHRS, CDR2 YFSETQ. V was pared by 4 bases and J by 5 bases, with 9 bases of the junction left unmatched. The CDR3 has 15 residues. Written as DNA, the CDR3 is TGCGCCAGCAGCAAGGGGGGGACAGAGGATCAGCCCCAGCATTTT. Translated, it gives CASSKGGTEDQPQHF.

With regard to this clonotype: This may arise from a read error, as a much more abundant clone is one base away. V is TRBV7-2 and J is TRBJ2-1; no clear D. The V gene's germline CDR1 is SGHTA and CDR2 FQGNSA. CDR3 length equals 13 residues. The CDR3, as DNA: TGTGCCAGCAACTTAGCCAGGTACAATGAGCAGTTCTTC. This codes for CASNLARYNEQFF.

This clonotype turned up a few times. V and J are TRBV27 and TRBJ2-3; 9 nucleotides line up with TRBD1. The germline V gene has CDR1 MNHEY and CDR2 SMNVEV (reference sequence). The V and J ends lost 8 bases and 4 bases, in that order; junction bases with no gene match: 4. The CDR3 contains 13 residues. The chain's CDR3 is CASWTGAADTQYF. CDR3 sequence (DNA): TGTGCCAGCTGGACAGGGGCAGCAGATACGCAGTATTTT.

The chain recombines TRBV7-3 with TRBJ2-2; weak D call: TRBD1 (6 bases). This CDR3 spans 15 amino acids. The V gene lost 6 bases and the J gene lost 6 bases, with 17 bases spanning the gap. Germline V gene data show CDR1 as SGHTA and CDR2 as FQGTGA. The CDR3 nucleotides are TGTGCCAGCAGTTCTACGGACAGTGACGCCGGGGAGCTGTTTTTT. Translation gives CASSSTDSDAGELFF.

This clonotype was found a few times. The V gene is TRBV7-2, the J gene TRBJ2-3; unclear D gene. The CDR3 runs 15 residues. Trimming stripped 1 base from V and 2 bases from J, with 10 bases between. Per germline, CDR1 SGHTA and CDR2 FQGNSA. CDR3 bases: TGTGCCAGCAGCTTAGATGGTCTCTACACAGATACGCAGTATTTT. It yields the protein CASSLDGLYTDTQYF.

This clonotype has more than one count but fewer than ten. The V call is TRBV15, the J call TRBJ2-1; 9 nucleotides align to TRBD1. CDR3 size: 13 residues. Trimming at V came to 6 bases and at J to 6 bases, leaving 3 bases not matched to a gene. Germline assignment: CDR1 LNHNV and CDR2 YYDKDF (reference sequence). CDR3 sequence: CATRETGGNEQFF. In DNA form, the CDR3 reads TGTGCCACCAGAGAGACAGGGGGCAATGAGCAGTTCTTC.

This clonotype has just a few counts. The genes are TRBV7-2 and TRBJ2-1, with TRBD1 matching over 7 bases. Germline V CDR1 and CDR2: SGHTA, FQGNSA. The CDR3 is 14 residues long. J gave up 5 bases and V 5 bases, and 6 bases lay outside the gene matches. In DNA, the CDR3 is TGTGCCAGCAGCAAACCGGGACAGCACAATGAGCAGTTCTTC. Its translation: CASSKPGQHNEQFF.

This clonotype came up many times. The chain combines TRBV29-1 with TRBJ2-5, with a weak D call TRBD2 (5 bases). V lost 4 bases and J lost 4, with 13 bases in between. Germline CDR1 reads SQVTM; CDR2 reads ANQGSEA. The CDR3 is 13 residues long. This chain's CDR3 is CSVGLIGGETQYF. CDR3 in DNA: TGCAGCGTTGGTTTGATAGGAGGAGAGACCCAGTACTTC.

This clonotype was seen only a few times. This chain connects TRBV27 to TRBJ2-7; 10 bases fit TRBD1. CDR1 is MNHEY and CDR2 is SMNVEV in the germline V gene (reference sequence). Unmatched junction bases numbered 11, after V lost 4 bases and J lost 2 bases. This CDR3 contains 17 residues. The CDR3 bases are TGTGCCAGCAGTTCCCATCCGGGACAGGGGTCCGCCTACGAGCAGTACTTC. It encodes CASSSHPGQGSAYEQYF.

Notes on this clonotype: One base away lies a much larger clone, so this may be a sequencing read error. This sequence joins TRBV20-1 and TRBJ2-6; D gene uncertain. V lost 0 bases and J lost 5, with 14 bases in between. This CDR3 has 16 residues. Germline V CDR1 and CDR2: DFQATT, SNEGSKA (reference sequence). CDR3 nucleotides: TGCAGTGCTAGAGATAACTCAGGTCGGCGGGCCAACGTCCTGACTTTC. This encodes CSARDNSGRRANVLTF.

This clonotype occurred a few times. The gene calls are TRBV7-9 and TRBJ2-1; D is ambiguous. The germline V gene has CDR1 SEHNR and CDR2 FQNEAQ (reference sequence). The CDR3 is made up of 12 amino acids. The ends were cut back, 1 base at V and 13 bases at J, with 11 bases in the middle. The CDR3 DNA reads TGTGCCAGCAGCTTAGATGGGCTAGACCAGTTCTTC. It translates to CASSLDGLDQFF.

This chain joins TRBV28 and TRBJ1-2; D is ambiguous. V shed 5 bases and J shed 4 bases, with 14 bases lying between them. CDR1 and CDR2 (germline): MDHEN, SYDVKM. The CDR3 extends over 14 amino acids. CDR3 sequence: CASSAVVGFYGYTF. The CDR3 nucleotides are TGTGCCAGCAGTGCTGTCGTGGGCTTCTATGGCTACACCTTC.

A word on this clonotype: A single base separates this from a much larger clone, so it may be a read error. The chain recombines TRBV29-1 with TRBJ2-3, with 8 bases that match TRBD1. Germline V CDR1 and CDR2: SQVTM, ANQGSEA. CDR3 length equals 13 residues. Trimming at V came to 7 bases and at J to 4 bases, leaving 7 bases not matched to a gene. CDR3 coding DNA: TGCAGCGCACGACAGGGGCTGGCAGATACGCAGTATTTT. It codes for CSARQGLADTQYF.

The CDR3 region is CASSQDYTIYF. The DNA of the CDR3 is TGCGCCAGCAGCCAAGACTACACCATATATTTT. The chain is built from TRBV4-1 and TRBJ1-3, with D uncertain. CDR3 length: 11 residues. CDR1 is MGHRA, CDR2 YSYEKL, per germline. Trimming pared 0 bases from V and 8 bases from J, leaving 2 bases between.

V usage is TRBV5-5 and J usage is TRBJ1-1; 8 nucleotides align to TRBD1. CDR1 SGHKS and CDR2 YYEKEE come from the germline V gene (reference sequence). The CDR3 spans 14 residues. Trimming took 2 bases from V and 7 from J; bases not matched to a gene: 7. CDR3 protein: CASSFPLGTGEAFF. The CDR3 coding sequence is TGTGCCAGCAGCTTCCCTCTTGGGACAGGTGAAGCTTTCTTT.

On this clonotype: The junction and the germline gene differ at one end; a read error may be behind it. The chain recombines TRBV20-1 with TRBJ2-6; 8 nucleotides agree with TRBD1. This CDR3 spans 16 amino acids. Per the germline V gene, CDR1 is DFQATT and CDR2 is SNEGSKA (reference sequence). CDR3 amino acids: CSGRTGGTTGANVLTF. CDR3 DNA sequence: TGCAGTGGTAGAACAGGGGGAACGACCGGGGCCAACGTCCTGACTTTC.

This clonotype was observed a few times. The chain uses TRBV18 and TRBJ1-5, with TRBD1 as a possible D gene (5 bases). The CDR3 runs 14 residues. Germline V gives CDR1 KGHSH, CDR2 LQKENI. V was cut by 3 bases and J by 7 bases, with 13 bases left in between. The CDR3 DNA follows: TGTGCCAGCTCACCCCAGGGCTCGGGGCAGCCCCAGCATTTT. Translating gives CASSPQGSGQPQHF.

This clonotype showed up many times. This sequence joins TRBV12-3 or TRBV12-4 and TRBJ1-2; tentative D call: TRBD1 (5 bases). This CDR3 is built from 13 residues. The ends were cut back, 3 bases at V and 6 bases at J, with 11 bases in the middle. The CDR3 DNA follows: TGTGCCAGCAGTTTCTCAGGGAAGGATGGCTACACCTTC. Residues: CASSFSGKDGYTF.

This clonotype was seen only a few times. CDR3 sequence: CASSQYPQSFKQETQYF. The CDR3 DNA is TGTGCCAGCAGCCAGTACCCCCAGTCCTTTAAACAAGAGACCCAGTACTTC. The chain has TRBV14 and TRBJ2-5; D not resolved. CDR1 is SGHDN and CDR2 is FVKESK in the germline V gene. V gave up 3 bases and J gave up 2 bases, with 19 bases separating them. CDR3 size: 17 residues.

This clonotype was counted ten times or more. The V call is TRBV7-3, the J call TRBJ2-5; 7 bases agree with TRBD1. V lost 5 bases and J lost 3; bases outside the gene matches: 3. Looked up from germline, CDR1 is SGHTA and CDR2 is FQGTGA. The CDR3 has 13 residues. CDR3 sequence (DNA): TGTGCCAGCAGCCTGGGGACAGAAGAGACCCAGTACTTC. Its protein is CASSLGTEETQYF.

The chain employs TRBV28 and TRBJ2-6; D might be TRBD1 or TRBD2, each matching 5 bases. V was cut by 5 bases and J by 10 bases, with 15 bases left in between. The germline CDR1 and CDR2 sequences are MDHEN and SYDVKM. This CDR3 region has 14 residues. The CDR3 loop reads CASSTGPSLNVLTF. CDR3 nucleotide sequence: TGTGCCAGCAGTACGGGGCCTTCCCTGAACGTCCTGACTTTC.

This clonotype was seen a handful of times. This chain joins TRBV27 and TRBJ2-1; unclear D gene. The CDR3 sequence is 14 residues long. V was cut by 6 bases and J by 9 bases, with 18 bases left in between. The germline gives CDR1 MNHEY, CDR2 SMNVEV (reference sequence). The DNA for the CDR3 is TGTGCCAGCAGCTTAGGGATAACAACGGGTGAGCAGTTCTTC. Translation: CASSLGITTGEQFF.